One and the same sample provided the 5 T cell receptor beta chains below, sequenced in a study of glioma-infiltrating T cells after dendritic cell vaccination. Sequenced by immunoSEQ multiplex PCR; TCRdb stores in-frame clones only, minus some. Among tens of thousands of clones, roughly 86% were seen once, and the ten largest hold 9.5% to 13%. The sample's time point: after dendritic cell vaccination, including at tumor progression/relapse. The sample consisted of blood, taken after dendritic cell vaccination. All receptors derive from a human donor with glioblastoma.

This rearrangement joins TRBV4-3 to TRBJ1-2; tentative D call: TRBD1 (5 bases). Germline CDR1 LGHNA, CDR2 YSLEER. The CDR3 runs to 15 residues. Trimming took off 4 bases at V and 2 bases at J, with 14 bases between the two ends. The CDR3 DNA follows: TGCGCCAGCAGCCGGGGACTGGTCGAAAACTATGGCTACACCTTC. As protein: CASSRGLVENYGYTF.

The rearrangement uses TRBV5-1 and TRBJ2-7, with D unclear. This CDR3 has 15 residues. The V gene's germline CDR1 is SGHRS and CDR2 YFSETQ. V gave up 0 bases and J gave up 1 base, with 11 bases separating them. For the CDR3, the DNA is TGCGCCAGCAGCTTGGCGAGAGCCAATTCCTACGAGCAGTACTTC. Protein product: CASSLARANSYEQYF.

V usage is TRBV27 and J usage is TRBJ2-1; tentative D call: TRBD2 (6 bases). The CDR3 length is 16 residues. Germline V gene lookup returns CDR1 MNHEY and CDR2 SMNVEV (reference sequence). V was shortened by 3 bases and J by 7 bases, with 19 bases between the two germline ends. CDR3: CASSLVGGLGKNEQFF. As DNA, the CDR3 is TGTGCCAGCAGTTTGGTTGGGGGGTTGGGAAAAAATGAGCAGTTCTTC.

V usage is TRBV5-6 and J usage is TRBJ2-5, with D tentatively TRBD1 (5 bases). The CDR3 runs 13 residues. The V gene lost 3 bases and the J gene lost 5 bases, with 11 bases spanning the gap. Germline V gene lookup returns CDR1 SGHDT and CDR2 YYEEEE. CDR3: CASSSGARETQYF. The DNA of the CDR3 is TGTGCCAGCAGCTCTGGGGCTCGCGAGACCCAGTACTTC.

A single count supports this clone. The chain combines TRBV4-3 with TRBJ2-5, with TRBD2 identical over 7 bases. This CDR3 is 15 amino acids long. Looked up from germline, CDR1 is LGHNA and CDR2 is YSLEER. The ends lost 0 bases at V and 5 bases at J; junction bases unmatched: 6. In DNA form, the CDR3 reads TGCGCCAGCAGCCAAGATCGCGGGGAGGGGGAGACCCAGTACTTC. The encoded protein is CASSQDRGEGETQYF.